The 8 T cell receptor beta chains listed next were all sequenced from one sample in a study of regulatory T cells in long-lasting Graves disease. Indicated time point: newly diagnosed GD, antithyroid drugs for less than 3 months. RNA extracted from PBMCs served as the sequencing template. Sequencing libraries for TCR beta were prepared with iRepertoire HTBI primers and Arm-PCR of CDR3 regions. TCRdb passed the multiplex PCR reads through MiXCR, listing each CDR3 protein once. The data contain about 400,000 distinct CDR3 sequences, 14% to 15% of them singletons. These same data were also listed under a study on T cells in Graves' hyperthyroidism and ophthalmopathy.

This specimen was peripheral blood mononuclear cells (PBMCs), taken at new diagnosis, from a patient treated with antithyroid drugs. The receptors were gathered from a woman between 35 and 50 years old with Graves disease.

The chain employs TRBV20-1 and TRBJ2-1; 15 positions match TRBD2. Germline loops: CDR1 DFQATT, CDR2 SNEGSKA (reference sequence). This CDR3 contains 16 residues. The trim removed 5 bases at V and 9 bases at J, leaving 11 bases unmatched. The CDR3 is CSASVPGLAGGGEQFF. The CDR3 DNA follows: TGCAGTGCTTCGGTCCCGGGACTAGCGGGAGGCGGTGAGCAGTTCTTC.

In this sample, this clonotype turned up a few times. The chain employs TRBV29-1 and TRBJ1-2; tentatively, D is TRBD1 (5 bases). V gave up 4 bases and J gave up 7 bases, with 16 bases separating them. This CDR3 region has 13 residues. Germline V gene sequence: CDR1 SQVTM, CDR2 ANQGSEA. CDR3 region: CSVGGSAAAGYTF. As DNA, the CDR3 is TGCAGCGTTGGGGGGTCCGCGGCGGCTGGCTACACCTTC.

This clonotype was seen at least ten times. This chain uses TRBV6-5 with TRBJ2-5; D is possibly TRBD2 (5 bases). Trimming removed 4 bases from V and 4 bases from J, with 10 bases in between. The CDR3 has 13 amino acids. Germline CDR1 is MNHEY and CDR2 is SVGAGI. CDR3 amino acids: CASSFFAGETQYF. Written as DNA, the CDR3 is TGTGCCAGCAGTTTTTTCGCGGGAGAGACCCAGTACTTC.

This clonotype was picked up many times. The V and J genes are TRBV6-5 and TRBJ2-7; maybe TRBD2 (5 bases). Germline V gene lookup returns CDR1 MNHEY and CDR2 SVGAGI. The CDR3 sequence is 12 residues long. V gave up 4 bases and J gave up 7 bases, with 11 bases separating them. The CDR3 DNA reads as TGTGCCAGCAGTTCGGTCGAGCGGGAGCAGTACTTC. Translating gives CASSSVEREQYF.

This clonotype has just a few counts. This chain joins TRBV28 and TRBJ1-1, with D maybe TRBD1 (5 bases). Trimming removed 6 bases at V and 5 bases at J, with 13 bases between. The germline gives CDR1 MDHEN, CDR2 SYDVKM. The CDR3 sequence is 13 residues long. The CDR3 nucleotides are TGTGCCAGCAGGCGTTATGGGGGGACTGAAGCTTTCTTT. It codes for CASRRYGGTEAFF.

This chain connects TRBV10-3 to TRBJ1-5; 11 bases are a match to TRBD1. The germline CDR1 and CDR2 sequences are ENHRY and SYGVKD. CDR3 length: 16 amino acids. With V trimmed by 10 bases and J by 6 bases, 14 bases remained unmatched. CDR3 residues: CATLTKSGTGGQPQHF. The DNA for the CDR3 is TGTGCCACCCTGACGAAATCCGGGACAGGGGGTCAGCCCCAGCATTTT.

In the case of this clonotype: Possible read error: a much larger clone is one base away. In nucleotides, the CDR3 is TGTGCCACCTTTACTCCGGGACTAGCGGGACCTAACCAGTTCTTC. It codes for CATFTPGLAGPNQFF. The chain carries TRBV7-9 and TRBJ2-1; 13 bases fit TRBD2. The length of the CDR3 is 15 residues. Germline loops: CDR1 SEHNR, CDR2 FQNEAQ (reference sequence). Trimming removed 10 bases from V and 13 bases from J; junction bases left unmatched: 16.

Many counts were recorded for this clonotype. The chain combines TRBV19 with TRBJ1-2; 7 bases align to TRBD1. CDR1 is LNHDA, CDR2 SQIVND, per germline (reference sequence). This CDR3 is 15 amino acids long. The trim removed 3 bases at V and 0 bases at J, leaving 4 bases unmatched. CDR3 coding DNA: TGTGCCAGTAGTATGGGGGACAGAACTAACTATGGCTACACCTTC. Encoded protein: CASSMGDRTNYGYTF.